This T cell receptor beta chain was captured in a study of cytomegalovirus exposure and HLA in healthy donors. Study-wide results and caveats: Sequencing likely caused a cluster of highly shared sequence variants.

Use of 60 Vbeta and 13 Jbeta primers characterized the PCR. Profiling relied on immunoSEQ multiplex PCR, and the TCRdb table lists in-frame clones only, not all of them. The table includes about 160,000 clones, about four fifths detected once. Between the trimmed V and J ends, which lost 8 bases and 5 bases, there was a span of 18 bases. This CDR3 contains 14 residues. Germline CDR1 reads SGHNT; CDR2 reads YENEEA. Regarding this clone: Its target is unknown.

Sequenced input: PBMCs. The V and J genes are TRBV11-3 and TRBJ2-5; weak D call: TRBD1 (5 bases). The receptor was derived from a girl aged 5 to 17 in good health and CMV-seropositive. The CDR3 spells CASPLRGLRETQYF. In DNA, the CDR3 is TGTGCCAGCCCACTTAGGGGCTTGAGGGAGACCCAGTACTTC.